The 14 T cell receptor beta chains reported below all come from one sample, sequenced in a study of cytomegalovirus exposure and HLA in healthy donors. Data came from immunoSEQ multiplex PCR; TCRdb stores just in-frame clones and leaves some out. The sample gives over 110,000 clones, 85% to 90% of which show up once; 8.7% is in the top ten. The specimen was PBMCs. The receptors were gathered from a man younger than 30 in good health and CMV-seropositive.

This clone was picked up one time. The chain uses TRBV4-1 and TRBJ2-2; 7 bases are shared with TRBD2. CDR3 size: 16 residues. Germline loops: CDR1 MGHRA, CDR2 YSYEKL. V trimming: 0 bases; J trimming: 0 bases; junction bases outside the gene matches: 1. CDR3 protein: CASSQEAGPNTGELFF. The DNA for the CDR3 is TGCGCCAGCAGCCAAGAAGCGGGACCGAACACCGGGGAGCTGTTTTTT.

The rearrangement uses TRBV19 and TRBJ1-1, with D maybe TRBD1 (5 bases). CDR3 size: 14 residues. Germline V gene sequence: CDR1 LNHDA, CDR2 SQIVND (reference sequence). The V gene lost 6 bases and the J gene lost 4 bases, with 15 bases spanning the gap. Here the CDR3 reads CASRSIQQATEAFF. The CDR3 DNA is TGTGCCAGTAGGTCGATCCAACAGGCCACTGAAGCTTTCTTT.

The chain uses TRBV15 and TRBJ2-1, with D possibly matching TRBD1 (5 bases). Trimming took 5 bases from V and 4 from J, leaving 9 bases between them. The CDR3 is 13 amino acids. The V gene's germline CDR1 is LNHNV and CDR2 YYDKDF (reference sequence). This CDR3 is CATSPTDYNEQFF. The CDR3, as DNA: TGTGCCACCAGCCCGACAGATTACAATGAGCAGTTCTTC. The full variable domain, completed using reference TRBV15 and TRBJ2-1, is DAMVIQNPRYQVTQFGKPVTLSCSQTLNHNVMYWYQQKSSQAPKLLFHYYDKDFNNEADTPDNFQSRRPNTSFCFLDIRSPGLGDTAMYLCATSPTDYNEQFFGPGTRLTVL.

V usage is TRBV9 and J usage is TRBJ2-6; 7 nucleotides align to TRBD2. The CDR3 is 19 residues long. The V segment lost 3 bases and the J segment 2 bases; nucleotides outside the gene matches: 14. Germline V gene lookup returns CDR1 SGDLS and CDR2 YYNGEE. The chain's CDR3 is CASSASSGPTYPGANVLTF. The DNA of the CDR3 is TGTGCCAGCAGCGCCAGTAGCGGGCCTACCTACCCTGGGGCCAACGTCCTGACTTTC.

The V gene is TRBV11-2, the J gene TRBJ2-6, with 7 bases matching TRBD1. Germline V gene sequence: CDR1 SGHAT, CDR2 FQNNGV. The J segment lost 4 bases and the V segment lost 4 bases, leaving 10 bases of the junction unmatched. The CDR3 totals 17 residues. CDR3 region: CASSSGQYTTGANVLTF. CDR3 sequence (DNA): TGTGCCAGCAGCTCGGGACAGTACACCACCGGGGCCAACGTCCTGACTTTC.

This clone was observed a few times. The chain combines TRBV2 with TRBJ1-6, with 8 bases aligning to TRBD1. The trim removed 6 bases at V and 7 bases at J, leaving 5 bases unmatched. The germline V gene encodes CDR1 SNHLY and CDR2 FYNNEI. The CDR3 extends over 14 amino acids. CDR3 DNA sequence: TGTGCCAGCAGCCTAGACAGGGGAAATTCACCCCTCCACTTT. This codes for CASSLDRGNSPLHF.

The chain employs TRBV5-8 and TRBJ2-5; 8 bases are shared with TRBD1. After removal of 4 bases from V and 4 bases from J, the junction contained 6 bases not matched to a gene. CDR1 and CDR2 (germline): SGHTS, YDEGEE. This CDR3 region has 14 residues. The CDR3 loop reads CASSPLGQVETQYF. The CDR3 DNA reads as TGTGCCAGCAGCCCGCTGGGACAGGTAGAGACCCAGTACTTC.

This clone has more than one count but fewer than ten. The rearrangement joins TRBV6-1 to TRBJ2-6; no firm D call. This CDR3 region has 15 residues. The germline V gene has CDR1 MNHNS and CDR2 SASEGT. The V and J ends lost 4 bases and 1 base respectively, with 8 bases between them. The CDR3 loop reads CASSGYWSGANVLTF. In nucleotides, the CDR3 is TGTGCCAGCAGTGGATACTGGTCTGGGGCCAACGTCCTGACTTTC.

This clone was recorded only once. The V call is TRBV6-5, the J call TRBJ1-5; 9 positions match TRBD1. The CDR3 totals 14 residues. Per germline, CDR1 MNHEY and CDR2 SVGAGI. V was clipped by 5 bases and J by 6 bases; unmatched bases: 5. The CDR3 spells CASSPGTGFQPQHF. CDR3 in DNA: TGTGCCAGCAGTCCCGGGACAGGGTTTCAGCCCCAGCATTTT.

This clone was detected only once. The rearrangement uses TRBV5-1 and TRBJ2-1, with 7 positions matching TRBD1. Germline V gene lookup returns CDR1 SGHRS and CDR2 YFSETQ. The CDR3 has 14 amino acids. The V segment lost 3 bases and the J segment 5 bases; nucleotides outside the gene matches: 5. The CDR3 DNA is TGCGCCAGCAGCTCCGGACAGGTTAACAATGAGCAGTTCTTC. Amino acids: CASSSGQVNNEQFF.

The rearrangement uses TRBV5-1 and TRBJ1-3, with D unclear. Between the trimmed V and J ends, which lost 0 bases and 3 bases, there was a span of 4 bases. The CDR3 is 13 amino acids. Germline-derived CDR1 and CDR2 are SGHRS and YFSETQ. CDR3 in amino acids: CASSLALGNTIYF. The CDR3 bases are TGCGCCAGCAGCTTGGCCCTTGGAAACACCATATATTTT.

The chain carries TRBV5-4 and TRBJ1-2; 10 bases agree with TRBD1. V gave up 5 bases and J gave up 4 bases; unmatched junction bases: 17. The germline V gene has CDR1 SGHNT and CDR2 YYREEE (reference sequence). The CDR3 extends over 18 amino acids. CDR3 sequence reads: CASRSDRDRGLTIYGYTF. The CDR3 DNA sequence: TGTGCCAGCAGGTCCGACCGGGACAGGGGCCTTACCATCTATGGCTACACCTTC.

The V call is TRBV25-1, the J call TRBJ1-4; 7 nucleotides line up with TRBD1. Per germline, CDR1 MGHDK and CDR2 SYGVNS. This CDR3 spans 16 amino acids. The V segment lost 7 bases and the J segment 5 bases; nucleotides outside the gene matches: 13. The CDR3 is CASTPALGQRNEKLFF. In DNA, the CDR3 is TGTGCCAGCACACCCGCCTTGGGACAGCGAAATGAAAAACTGTTTTTT.

There are a few counts of this clone. The chain is built from TRBV5-1 and TRBJ2-3, with 9 bases aligning to TRBD2. CDR1 SGHRS and CDR2 YFSETQ come from the germline V gene. Trimming cost V 5 bases and J 3 bases; bases outside gene matches: 13. CDR3 length: 17 amino acids. The CDR3: CASSQAGGSGGTDTQYF. The CDR3, as DNA: TGCGCCAGCAGTCAGGCCGGTGGTAGCGGGGGAACAGATACGCAGTATTTT.